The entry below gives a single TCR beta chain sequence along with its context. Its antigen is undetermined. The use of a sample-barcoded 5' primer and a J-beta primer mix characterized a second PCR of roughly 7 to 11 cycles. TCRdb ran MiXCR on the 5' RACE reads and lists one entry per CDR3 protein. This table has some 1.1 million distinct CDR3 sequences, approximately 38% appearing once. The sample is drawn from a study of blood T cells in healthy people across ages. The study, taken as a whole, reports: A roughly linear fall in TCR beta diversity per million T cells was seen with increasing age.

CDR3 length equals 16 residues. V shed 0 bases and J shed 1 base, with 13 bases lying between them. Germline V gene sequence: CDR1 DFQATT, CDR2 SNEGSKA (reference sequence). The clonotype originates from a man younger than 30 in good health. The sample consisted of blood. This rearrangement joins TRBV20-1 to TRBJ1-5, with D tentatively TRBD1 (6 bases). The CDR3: CSARDRPGASNQPQHF. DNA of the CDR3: TGCAGTGCTAGAGATCGGCCGGGGGCAAGCAATCAGCCCCAGCATTTT.